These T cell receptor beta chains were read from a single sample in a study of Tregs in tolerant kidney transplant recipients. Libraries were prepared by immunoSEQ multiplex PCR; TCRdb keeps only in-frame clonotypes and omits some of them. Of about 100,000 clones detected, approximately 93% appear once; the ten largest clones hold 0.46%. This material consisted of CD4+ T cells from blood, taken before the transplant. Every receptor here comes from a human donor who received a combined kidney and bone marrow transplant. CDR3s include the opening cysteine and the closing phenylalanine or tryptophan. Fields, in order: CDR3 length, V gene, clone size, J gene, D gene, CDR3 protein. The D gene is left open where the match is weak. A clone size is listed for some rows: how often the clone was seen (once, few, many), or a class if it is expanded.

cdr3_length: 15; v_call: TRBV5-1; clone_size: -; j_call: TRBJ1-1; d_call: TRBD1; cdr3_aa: CASSPRQGMNTEAFF
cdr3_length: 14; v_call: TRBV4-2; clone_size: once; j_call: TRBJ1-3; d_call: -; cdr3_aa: CASSHPFVGNTIYF
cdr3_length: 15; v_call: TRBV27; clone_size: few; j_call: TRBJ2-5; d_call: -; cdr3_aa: CATHGFESGKETQYF
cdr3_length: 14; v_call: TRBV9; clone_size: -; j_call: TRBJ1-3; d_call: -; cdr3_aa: CASSVTGSGNTIYF
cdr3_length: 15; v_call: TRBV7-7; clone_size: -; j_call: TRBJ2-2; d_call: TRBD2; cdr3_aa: CASSLAGVDTGELFF
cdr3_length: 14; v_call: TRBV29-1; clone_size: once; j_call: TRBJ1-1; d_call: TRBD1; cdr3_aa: CSVAKDRVNTEAFF
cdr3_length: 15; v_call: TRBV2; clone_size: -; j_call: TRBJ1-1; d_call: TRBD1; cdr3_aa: CASSSGTGLVREAFF
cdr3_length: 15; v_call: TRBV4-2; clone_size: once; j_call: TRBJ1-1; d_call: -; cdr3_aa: CASSREYGGRTEAFF
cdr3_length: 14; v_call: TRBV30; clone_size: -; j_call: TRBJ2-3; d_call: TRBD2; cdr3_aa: CAHDSGRAADTQYF
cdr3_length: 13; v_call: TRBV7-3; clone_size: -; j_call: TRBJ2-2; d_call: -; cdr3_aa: CASSQTNTGELFF
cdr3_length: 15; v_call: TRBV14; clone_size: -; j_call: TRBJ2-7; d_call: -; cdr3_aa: CASSQERVRSYEQYF
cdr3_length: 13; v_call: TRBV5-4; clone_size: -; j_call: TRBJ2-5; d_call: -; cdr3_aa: CASSWTREETQYF
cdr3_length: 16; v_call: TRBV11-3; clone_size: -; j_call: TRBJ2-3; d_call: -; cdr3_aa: CASSDRPLPRGGTQYF
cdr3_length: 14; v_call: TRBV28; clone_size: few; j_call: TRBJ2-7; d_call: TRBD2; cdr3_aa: CASSPAGQLYEQYF
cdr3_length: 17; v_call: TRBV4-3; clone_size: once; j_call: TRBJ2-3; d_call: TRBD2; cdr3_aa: CASSQGPSGGITDTQYF
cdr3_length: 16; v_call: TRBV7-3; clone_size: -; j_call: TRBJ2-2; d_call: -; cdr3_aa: CASSSPAVANTGELFF
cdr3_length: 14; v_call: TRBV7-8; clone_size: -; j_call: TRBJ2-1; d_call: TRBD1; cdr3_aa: CASSLTGGGNEQFF
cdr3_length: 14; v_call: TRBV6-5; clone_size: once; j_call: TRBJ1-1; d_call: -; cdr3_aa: CASSKSQGNTEAFF
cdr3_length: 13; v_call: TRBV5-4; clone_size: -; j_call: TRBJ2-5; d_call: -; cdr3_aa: CASSSGGGETQYF
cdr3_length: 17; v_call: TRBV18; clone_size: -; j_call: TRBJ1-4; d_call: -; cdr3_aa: CASSPTLDSTTNEKLFF
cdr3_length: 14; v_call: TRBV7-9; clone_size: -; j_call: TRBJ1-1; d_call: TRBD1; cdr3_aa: CASSRAGTEIGAFF
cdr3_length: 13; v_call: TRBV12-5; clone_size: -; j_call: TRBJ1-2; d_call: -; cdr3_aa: CASGLRTREGYTF
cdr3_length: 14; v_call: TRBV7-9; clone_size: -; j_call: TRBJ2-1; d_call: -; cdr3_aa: CASSLVVFPNEQFF
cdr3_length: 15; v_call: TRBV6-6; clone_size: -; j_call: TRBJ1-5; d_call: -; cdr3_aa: CASSYSGQNNQPQHF
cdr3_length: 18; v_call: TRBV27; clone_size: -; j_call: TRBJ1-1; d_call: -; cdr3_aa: CASSLFAPSYSGTFAAFF
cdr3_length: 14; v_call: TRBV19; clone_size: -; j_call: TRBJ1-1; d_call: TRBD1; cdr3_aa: CASSPTGGMSEAFF
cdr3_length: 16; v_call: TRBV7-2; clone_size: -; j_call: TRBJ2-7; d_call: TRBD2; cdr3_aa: CASSLGATSGTYEQYF
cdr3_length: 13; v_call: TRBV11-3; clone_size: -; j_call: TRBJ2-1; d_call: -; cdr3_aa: CASSLGSGQKGFF
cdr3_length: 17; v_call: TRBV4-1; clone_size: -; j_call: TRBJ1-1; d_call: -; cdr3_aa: CASSQRRGIHLNTEAFF
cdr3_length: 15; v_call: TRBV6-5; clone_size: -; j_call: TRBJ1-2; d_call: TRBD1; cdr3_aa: CASSYSPGQVYGYTF
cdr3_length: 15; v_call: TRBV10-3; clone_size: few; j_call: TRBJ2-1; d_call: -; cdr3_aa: CAISEGGGTYNEQFF
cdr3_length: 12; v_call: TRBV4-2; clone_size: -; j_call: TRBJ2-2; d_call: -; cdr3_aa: CASSPFTGELFF
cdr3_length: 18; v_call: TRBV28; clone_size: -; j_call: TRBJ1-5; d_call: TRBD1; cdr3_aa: CASSPSYYRGIGNQPQHF
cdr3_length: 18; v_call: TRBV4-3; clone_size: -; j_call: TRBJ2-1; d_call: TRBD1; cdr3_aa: CASSQDWTGIWSYNEQFF
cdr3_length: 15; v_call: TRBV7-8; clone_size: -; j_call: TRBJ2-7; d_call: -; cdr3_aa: CASSLGRGGAYEQYF
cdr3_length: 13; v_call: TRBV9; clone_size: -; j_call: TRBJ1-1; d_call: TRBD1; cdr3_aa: CASSGAGTGLAFF
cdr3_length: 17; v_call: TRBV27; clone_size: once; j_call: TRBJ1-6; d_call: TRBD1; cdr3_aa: CASKRDRGPSYNSPLHF
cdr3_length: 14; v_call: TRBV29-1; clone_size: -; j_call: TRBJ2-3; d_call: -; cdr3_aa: CSVGRGTHTDTQYF
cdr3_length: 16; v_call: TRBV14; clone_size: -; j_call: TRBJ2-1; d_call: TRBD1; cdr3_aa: CASSQGPGQGPWEQFF
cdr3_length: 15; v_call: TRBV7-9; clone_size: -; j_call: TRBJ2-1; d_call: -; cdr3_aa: CASSLSGTGYNEQFF
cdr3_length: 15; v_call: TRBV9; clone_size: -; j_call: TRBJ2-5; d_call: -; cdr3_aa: CASSVVGTGLETQYF
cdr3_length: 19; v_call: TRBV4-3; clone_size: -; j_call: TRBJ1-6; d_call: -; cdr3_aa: CASSLTPGPASGEHSPLHF
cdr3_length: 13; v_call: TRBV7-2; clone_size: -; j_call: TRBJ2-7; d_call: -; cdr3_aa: CASSLEVTNEQYF
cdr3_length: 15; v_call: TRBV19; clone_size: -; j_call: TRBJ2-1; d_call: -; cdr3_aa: CASSIVQGFNNEQFF
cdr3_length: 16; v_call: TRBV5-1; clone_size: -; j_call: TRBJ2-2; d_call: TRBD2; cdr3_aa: CASSLAGGRADGELFF
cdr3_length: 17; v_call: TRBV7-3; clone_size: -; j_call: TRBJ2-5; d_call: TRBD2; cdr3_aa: CASSLMASGGAAETQYF
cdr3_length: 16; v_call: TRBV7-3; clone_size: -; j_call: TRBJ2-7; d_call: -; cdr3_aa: CASSLGEGGGPYEQYF
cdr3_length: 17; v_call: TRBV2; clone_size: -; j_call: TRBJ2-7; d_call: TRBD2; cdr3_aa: CASSRALAGDFSYEQYF